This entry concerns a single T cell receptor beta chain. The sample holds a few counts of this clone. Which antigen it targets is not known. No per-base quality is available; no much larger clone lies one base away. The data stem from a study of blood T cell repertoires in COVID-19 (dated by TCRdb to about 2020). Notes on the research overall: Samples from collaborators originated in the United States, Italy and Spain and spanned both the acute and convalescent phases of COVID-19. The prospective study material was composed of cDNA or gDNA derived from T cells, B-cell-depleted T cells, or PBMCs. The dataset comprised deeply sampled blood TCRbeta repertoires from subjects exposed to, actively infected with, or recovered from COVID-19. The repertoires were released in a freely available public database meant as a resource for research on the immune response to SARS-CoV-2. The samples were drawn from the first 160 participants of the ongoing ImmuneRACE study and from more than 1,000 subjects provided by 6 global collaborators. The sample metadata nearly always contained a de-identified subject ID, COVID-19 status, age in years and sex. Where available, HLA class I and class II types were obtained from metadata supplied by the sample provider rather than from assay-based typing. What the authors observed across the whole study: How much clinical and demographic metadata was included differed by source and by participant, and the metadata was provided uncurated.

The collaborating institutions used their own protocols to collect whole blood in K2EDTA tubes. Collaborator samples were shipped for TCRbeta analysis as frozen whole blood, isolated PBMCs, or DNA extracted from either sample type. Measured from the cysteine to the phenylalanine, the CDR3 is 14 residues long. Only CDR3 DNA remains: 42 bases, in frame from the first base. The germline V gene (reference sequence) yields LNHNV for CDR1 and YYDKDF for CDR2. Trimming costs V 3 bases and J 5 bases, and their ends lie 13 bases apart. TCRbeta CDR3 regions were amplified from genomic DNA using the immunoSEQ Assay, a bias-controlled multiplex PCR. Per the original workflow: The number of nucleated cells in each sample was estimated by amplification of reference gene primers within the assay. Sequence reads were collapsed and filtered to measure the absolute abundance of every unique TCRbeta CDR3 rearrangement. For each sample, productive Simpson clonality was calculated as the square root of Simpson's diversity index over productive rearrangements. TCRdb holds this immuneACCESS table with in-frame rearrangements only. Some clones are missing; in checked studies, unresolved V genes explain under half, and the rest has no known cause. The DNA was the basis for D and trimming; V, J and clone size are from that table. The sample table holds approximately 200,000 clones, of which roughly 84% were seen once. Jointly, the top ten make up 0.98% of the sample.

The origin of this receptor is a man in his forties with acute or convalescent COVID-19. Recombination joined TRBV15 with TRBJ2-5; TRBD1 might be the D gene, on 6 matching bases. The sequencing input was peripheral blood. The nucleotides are TGTGCCACCAGCAGTCCCTGGCAGGGGGAGACCCAGTACTTC. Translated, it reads CATSSPWQGETQYF.